This T cell receptor beta chain is from a study of CD8+CD57+ T cells in acquired aplastic anemia. Across the whole study: Sorted CD4+ and CD8+ cell DNA averaged approximately 3 ug.

The germline CDR1 and CDR2 sequences are LNHNV and YYDKDF (reference sequence). V shed 1 base and J 4 bases; nucleotides not matched to a gene: 4. The CDR3 length is 16 residues. Profiling of TCR beta VDJ combinations and CDR3 sequences used genomic DNA as template. TCRdb passed the reads through MiXCR, listing each CDR3 protein once. The sample consists of about 270,000 distinct CDR3 sequences, around 60% of them appearing once. Study-level findings and limits: Patients and controls turned out to have more than 25 CD8+ CDR3 sequences in common. Patients and controls were not found to differ significantly in CD8+ Simpson's diversity.

This clonotype was seen a few times. Antigen specificity is unknown. The TCR comes from a human donor with severe aplastic anemia or a healthy control (not recorded which). The chain carries TRBV15 and TRBJ2-5; 12 nucleotides line up with TRBD1. The sequenced sample was sorted CD4+, CD8+, or CD8+CD57+ T cells (not recorded which) from PBMCs. The CDR3 here is CATSRAGTGGLETQYF. The CDR3 region has the DNA TGTGCCACCAGCAGAGCAGGGACAGGGGGCTTAGAGACCCAGTACTTC.